These T cell receptor beta chains were read from a single sample in a study of blood T cell repertoires in COVID-19. The method was immunoSEQ multiplex PCR; TCRdb's version includes in-frame clones alone and lacks a portion of them. The sample includes 45,000 to 65,000 clones, 91% of them seen just once. The sequenced sample consisted of peripheral blood. Receptors originate from a human donor in a cohort sampled during active COVID-19. CDR3s include the opening cysteine and the closing phenylalanine or tryptophan.

>TRBV19|TRBJ1-1
CASSMNSVNTEAFF
>TRBV29-1|TRBJ2-5
CSVRPQVAEGETQYF
>TRBV18|TRBJ2-2
CASSPSTGLMGTGELFF
>TRBV2|TRBJ1-4
CASRGASELFF
>TRBV7-2|TRBJ2-3
CASRRGGTRSTDTQYF
>TRBV28|TRBJ2-5
CASSLSGIQETQYF
>TRBV20-1|TRBJ2-5
CSASSSGRAVGLETQYF
>TRBV5-8|TRBJ1-2
CASSGYRGGDYGYTF
>TRBV3-1/TRBV3-2|TRBJ2-5
CASSHWLGNPAGAGETQYF
>TRBV5-4|TRBJ1-4
CASSSDSSNEKLFF
>TRBV28|TRBJ1-5
CASTPGTAGNQPQHF
>TRBV7-3|TRBJ2-5
CASSLGIAQETQYF
>TRBV3-1/TRBV3-2|TRBJ2-3
CASSQSTRNTQYF
>TRBV15|TRBJ1-6
CATSPGHHNSPLHF
>TRBV18|TRBJ2-5
CASTQEAEETQYF
>TRBV6-1|TRBJ2-2
CASSEGPWATGELFF
>TRBV3-1/TRBV3-2|TRBJ2-3
CASSQPTSLTDTQYF
>TRBV28|TRBJ1-1
CASSSPPTETTEAFF
>TRBV3-1/TRBV3-2|TRBJ1-2
CASSRGTGRRIGYTF
>TRBV7-6|TRBJ2-5
CASKALGSETQYF
>TRBV5-4|TRBJ1-1
CASSRKGAWNTEAFF
>TRBV5-1|TRBJ2-5
CASTGLSELGQETQYF
>TRBV11-2|TRBJ2-7
CASSLGGLAGDGEQYF
>TRBV15|TRBJ1-3
CATSRRFDRSSGNTIYF
>TRBV7-9|TRBJ2-3
CASSGGLGTDTQYF
>TRBV5-1|TRBJ2-1
CASSLTSQRGAVYNEQFF
>TRBV5-1|TRBJ1-5
CASSLDGLSNQPQHF
>TRBV6-6|TRBJ2-7
CASSFPTSYEQYF
>TRBV9|TRBJ2-1
CASSPGDYPGSNEQFF
>TRBV7-9|TRBJ2-3
CASSMGLANTDTQYF
>TRBV28|TRBJ1-4
CASREGAEKLFF
>TRBV19|TRBJ1-4
CASSPGLNEKLFF
>TRBV4-3|TRBJ1-5
CASSLTGGGQPQHF